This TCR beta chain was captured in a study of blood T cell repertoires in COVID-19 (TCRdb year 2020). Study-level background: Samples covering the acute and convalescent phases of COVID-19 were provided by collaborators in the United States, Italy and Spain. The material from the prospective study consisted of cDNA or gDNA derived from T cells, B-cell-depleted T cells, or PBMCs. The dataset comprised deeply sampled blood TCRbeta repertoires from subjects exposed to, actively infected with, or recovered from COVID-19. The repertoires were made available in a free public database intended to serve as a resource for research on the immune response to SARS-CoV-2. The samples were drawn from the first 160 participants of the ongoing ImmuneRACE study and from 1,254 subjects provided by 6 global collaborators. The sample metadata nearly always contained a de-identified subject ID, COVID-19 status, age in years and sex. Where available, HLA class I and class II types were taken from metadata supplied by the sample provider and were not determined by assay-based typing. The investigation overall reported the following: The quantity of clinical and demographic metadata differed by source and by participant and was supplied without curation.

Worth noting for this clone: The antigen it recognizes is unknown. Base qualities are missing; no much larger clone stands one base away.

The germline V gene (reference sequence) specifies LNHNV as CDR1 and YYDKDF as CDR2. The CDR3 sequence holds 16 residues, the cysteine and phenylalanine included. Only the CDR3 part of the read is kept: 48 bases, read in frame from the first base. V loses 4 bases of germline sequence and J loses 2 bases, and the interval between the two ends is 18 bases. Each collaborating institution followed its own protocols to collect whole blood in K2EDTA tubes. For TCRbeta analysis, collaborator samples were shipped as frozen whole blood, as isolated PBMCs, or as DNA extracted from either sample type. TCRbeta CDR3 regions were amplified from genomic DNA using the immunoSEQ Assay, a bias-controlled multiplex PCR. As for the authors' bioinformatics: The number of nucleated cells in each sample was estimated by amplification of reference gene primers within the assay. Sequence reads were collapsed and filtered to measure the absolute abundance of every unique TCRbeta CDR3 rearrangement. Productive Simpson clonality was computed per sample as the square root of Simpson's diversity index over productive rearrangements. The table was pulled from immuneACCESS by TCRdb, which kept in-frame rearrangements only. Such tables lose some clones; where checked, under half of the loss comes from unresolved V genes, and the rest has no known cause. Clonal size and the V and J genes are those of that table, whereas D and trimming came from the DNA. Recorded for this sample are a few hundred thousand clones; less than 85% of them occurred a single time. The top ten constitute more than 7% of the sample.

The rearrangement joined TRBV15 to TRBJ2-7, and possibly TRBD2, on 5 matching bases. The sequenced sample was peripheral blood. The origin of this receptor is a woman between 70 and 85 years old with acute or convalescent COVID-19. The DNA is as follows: TGTGCCACCAGCATGCCGGGGAGCGCAAATACCTACGAGCAGTACTTC. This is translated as CATSMPGSANTYEQYF.